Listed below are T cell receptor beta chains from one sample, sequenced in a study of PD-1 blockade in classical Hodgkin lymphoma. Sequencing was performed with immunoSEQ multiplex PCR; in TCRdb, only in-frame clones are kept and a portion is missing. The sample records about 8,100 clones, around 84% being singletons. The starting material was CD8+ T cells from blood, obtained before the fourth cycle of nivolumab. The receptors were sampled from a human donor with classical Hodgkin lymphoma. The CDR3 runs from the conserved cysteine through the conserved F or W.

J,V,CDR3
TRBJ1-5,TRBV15,CATSRDTTGTNQPQHF
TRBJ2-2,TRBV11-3,CASSPRRGQPGELFF
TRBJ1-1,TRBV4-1,CASSQEGYTEAFF
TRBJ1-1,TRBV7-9,CASSPRLWNTEAFF
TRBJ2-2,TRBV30,CAWGVPYHTGELFF
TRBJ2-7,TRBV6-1,CASSALDPYEQYF
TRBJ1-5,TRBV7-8,CASSLAPGLPQHF
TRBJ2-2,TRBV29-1,CSVVLEGTVNTGELFF
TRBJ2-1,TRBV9,CASSPRDISGGVNEQFF
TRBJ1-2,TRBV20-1,CSAVQSGGYTF
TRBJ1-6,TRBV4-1,CASSQDRLTAPLHF
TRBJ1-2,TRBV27,CASSFDGGGAYGYTF
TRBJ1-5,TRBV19,CASRWDGANSNQPQHF
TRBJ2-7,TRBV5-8,CASSFGGLTYEQYF
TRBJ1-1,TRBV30,CAAGRLTEAFF
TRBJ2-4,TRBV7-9,CASSLMRAGGAKNIQYF
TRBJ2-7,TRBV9,CASSPAGGYEQYF
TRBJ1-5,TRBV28,CASSLVIQVEQPQHF
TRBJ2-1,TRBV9,CASSPRVRGYNEQFF
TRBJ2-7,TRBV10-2,CASSDHPGTSGEEQYF
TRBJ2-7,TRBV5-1,CASSLALKATSYEQYF
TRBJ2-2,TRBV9,CASSFPGGGPKTGELFF
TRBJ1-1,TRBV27,CASSWSQGDTEAFF
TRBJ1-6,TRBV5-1,CASAWTASPRGSPLHF
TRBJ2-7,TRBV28,CASKRQSTFYEQYF
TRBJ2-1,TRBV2,CASSEILHLEQFF
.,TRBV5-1,CASSAAGYYEQYF
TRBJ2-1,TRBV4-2,CASSPPSMGEQFF
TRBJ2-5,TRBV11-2,CASSLDLEGTLFRETQYF
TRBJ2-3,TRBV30,CAWSVGVTGSPRDTQYF
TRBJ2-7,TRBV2,CASSENIAGYF
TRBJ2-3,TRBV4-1,CASSRAVAGAGDTQYF
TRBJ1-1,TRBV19,CASSLAKGTEAFF
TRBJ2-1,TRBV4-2,CASSQVSGGVDEQFF
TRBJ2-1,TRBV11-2,CASSSGSQGSYNEQFF